This TCR beta chain was profiled in a study of CD8+CD57+ T cells in acquired aplastic anemia. About the research overall: An average of approximately 3.2 ug of DNA was obtained from sorted CD4+ and CD8+ cells.

Patients selected for sequencing had displayed CD8+CD57+ cell expansion by flow cytometry. Receipt of therapy had not occurred in any patient by the time of blood sampling. Trimming pared 6 bases from V and 6 bases from J, leaving 14 bases between. CDR1 LNHDA and CDR2 SQIVND come from the germline V gene (reference sequence). The CDR3 contains 14 residues. A note on this clonotype: The antigen is unknown.

Genomic DNA served as template for TCR beta VDJ and CDR3 profiling. TCRdb ran MiXCR on the reads and lists one entry per CDR3 protein. The sample lists around 200,000 distinct CDR3 sequences, 45% to 60% occurring once. The study, taken as a whole, reports: Patients and controls turned out to have twenty-nine CD8+ CDR3 sequences in common. Levels of CD8+ Simpson's diversity were not significantly distinct in patients versus controls.

The chain couples TRBV19 to TRBJ1-4, with D tentatively TRBD1 (6 bases). The clonotype was recovered from a human donor with aplastic anemia. The sample taken for sequencing was sorted CD4+, CD8+, or CD8+CD57+ T cells (not recorded which) from PBMCs. The CDR3: CASRSDRMDEKLFF. For the CDR3, the DNA is TGTGCCAGTAGATCCGACAGGATGGATGAAAAACTGTTTTTT.